This is a list of T cell receptor beta chains from one sample in a study of shared clonotypes between healthy human individuals. Generated by immunoSEQ multiplex PCR, the TCRdb table keeps only in-frame clones and is missing some. The table has some 2 million clones, roughly 95% seen once; the top ten hold roughly 0.13%. The sample comprised naive CD4+ T cells sorted from blood. The receptors here all came from a man aged 18-30 years in good health. Both conserved end residues are part of each CDR3. A D gene is named only where the DNA matches it firmly.

.	TRBV6-5	TRBJ1-1	CASSYSTVVTDEAFF
.	TRBV11-2	TRBJ2-7	CASSLSFGNKNEQYF
.	TRBV5-1	TRBJ1-1	CASSLTAIMNTEAFF
.	TRBV2	TRBJ1-1	CASSEAGEAFF
.	TRBV6-1	TRBJ2-7	CASSEAESGEQYF
TRBD2	TRBV7-6	TRBJ2-5	CASSLAVAGVGETQYF
.	TRBV6-8	TRBJ1-1	CATRDIMNTEAFF
.	TRBV10-1	TRBJ2-1	CASSESSLLGEQFF
TRBD1	TRBV15	TRBJ2-7	CATSRAGTGAYEQYF
.	TRBV28	TRBJ2-7	CASSLTEDEQYF
.	TRBV29-1	TRBJ1-2	CSVEEAQGTYGYTF
.	TRBV2	TRBJ2-7	CASSPSTLNLPYEQYF
TRBD2	TRBV11-2	TRBJ2-1	CASSLNLAGVNEQFF
TRBD1	TRBV13	TRBJ1-4	CASSFSGQGSRKLFF
.	TRBV2	TRBJ1-6	CASSLQGGLSYNSPLHF
.	TRBV7-9	TRBJ1-2	CASTPGGEGYGYTF
.	TRBV14	TRBJ2-7	CASSPRYSPSEQYF
TRBD1	TRBV6-1	TRBJ2-3	CASSRDRVKDTQYF
TRBD2	TRBV23-1	TRBJ2-1	CAYGGSFRDEQFF
.	TRBV5-1	TRBJ1-6	CASSLVQHYNSPLHF
.	TRBV6-5	TRBJ2-1	CASSYGYNEQFF
.	TRBV30	TRBJ1-4	CAWSEGYNEKLFF
.	TRBV10-3	TRBJ2-5	CAISEGGRQETQYF
TRBD2	TRBV30	TRBJ2-1	CAWSVLLAGGLNEQFF
.	TRBV4-1	TRBJ2-5	CASSPFGWGNQETQYF
.	TRBV28	TRBJ1-5	CASSQTRQVSNQPQHF
.	TRBV7-9	TRBJ1-1	CASSPRGVGSGNTEAFF
TRBD1	TRBV29-1	TRBJ1-3	CSVTGQDENTIYF
.	TRBV6-1	TRBJ1-5	CASSTLLGQPQHF
.	TRBV28	TRBJ2-7	CASSFGGLYEQYF
TRBD1	TRBV27	TRBJ1-5	CASSPGGRGDQPQHF
.	TRBV30	TRBJ1-5	CAWSVTAGGNQPQHF
.	TRBV6-1	TRBJ1-1	CASTGKVNTEAFF
.	TRBV10-3	TRBJ1-1	CAISEPPRNTEAFF
TRBD1	TRBV5-1	TRBJ2-2	CASSPGTGSNTGELFF
.	TRBV30	TRBJ2-2	CAWTPQLDRELFF
TRBD2	TRBV4-3	TRBJ2-7	CASSQEGTSSYEQYF
.	TRBV5-4	TRBJ1-3	CASHHGGVSGNTIYF
.	TRBV21-1	TRBJ2-3	CASTGEVTSGRTDTQYF
.	TRBV7-2	TRBJ1-2	CASSLEVLGYTF
TRBD2	TRBV7-9	TRBJ2-5	CASSTGLGQWEETQYF
TRBD1	TRBV5-1	TRBJ1-5	CASSFPGQVTRTQHF
.	TRBV5-6	TRBJ2-1	CASSFFFRGDNEQFF
TRBD1	TRBV6-1	TRBJ2-5	CASSGQGETQYF
TRBD1	TRBV9	TRBJ1-1	CASSTVDRVNTEAFF
TRBD2	TRBV19	TRBJ2-3	CASKSGRSTDTQYF
.	TRBV15	TRBJ2-5	CATSRGTKLSIYRGQETQYF
TRBD2	TRBV27	TRBJ2-3	CASSPGLAGGTDTQYF
.	TRBV7-2	TRBJ2-5	CASSLGGRETQYF